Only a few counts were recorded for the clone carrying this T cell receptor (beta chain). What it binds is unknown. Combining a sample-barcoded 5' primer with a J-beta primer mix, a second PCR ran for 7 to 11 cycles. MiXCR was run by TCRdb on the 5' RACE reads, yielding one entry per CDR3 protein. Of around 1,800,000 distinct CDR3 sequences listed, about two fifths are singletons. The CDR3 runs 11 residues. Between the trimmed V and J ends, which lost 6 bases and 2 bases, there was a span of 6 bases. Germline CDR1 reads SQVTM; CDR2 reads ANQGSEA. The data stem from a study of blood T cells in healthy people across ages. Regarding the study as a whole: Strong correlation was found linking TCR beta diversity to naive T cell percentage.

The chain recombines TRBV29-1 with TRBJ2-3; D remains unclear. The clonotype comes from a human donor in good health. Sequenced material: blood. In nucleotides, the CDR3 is TGCAGCGTGGATTACACAGATACGCAGTATTTT. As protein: CSVDYTDTQYF.